One and the same sample provided the 20 T cell receptor beta chains below, sequenced in a study of graft-versus-host responses after intestinal transplantation. No cognate antigen is known for these TCRs. The table came from immunoSEQ multiplex PCR; TCRdb's copy has only in-frame clones and leaves some out. The sample yields more than 100,000 clones, roughly 95% seen once. The specimen comprised unstimulated CD8+ T cells sorted from spleen or lymph node cells, sampled before intestinal transplant. All receptors come from a human donor who received an intestinal transplant.

The rearrangement links TRBV4-1 to TRBJ2-1; D assignment may be TRBD1 or TRBD2 (5 bases each). There are 13 residues in the CDR3. Germline V gives CDR1 MGHRA, CDR2 YSYEKL. Trimming took off 4 bases at V and 5 bases at J, with 9 bases between the two ends. In nucleotides, the CDR3 is TGCGCCAGCAGCCTTGGGACCAACAATGAGCAGTTCTTC. Its translation is CASSLGTNNEQFF.

The gene calls are TRBV4-1 and TRBJ1-2; 12 bases line up with TRBD1. With V trimmed by 3 bases and J by 7 bases, 3 bases remained unmatched. Germline V gene sequence: CDR1 MGHRA, CDR2 YSYEKL. The length of the CDR3 is 14 residues. The CDR3 nucleotides are TGCGCCAGCAGCCAGGGACAGGGGGCCGGTGGCTACACCTTC. Protein: CASSQGQGAGGYTF.

V and J are TRBV7-7 and TRBJ2-7, with 10 bases aligning to TRBD2. CDR1 and CDR2 (germline): SSHAT, FNYEAQ (reference sequence). The junction had 3 bases not matched to a gene; V was cut back by 5 bases and J by 2 bases. CDR3 length: 14 residues. The DNA for the CDR3 is TGTGCCAGCAGCCCTAGCGGGAGCCCCTACGAGCAGTACTTC. It codes for CASSPSGSPYEQYF.

This clone was counted a single time. This sequence joins TRBV28 and TRBJ2-2; D possibly uses TRBD1 or TRBD2 (5 bases each). V was pared by 7 bases and J by 5 bases, with 17 bases between. Germline V gives CDR1 MDHEN, CDR2 SYDVKM. The CDR3 spans 15 residues. DNA for the CDR3: TGTGCCAGCAAACCGAGGGGACCGAGGACCGGGGAGCTGTTTTTT. Translation gives CASKPRGPRTGELFF.

The chain has TRBV25-1 and TRBJ1-2; tentative D call: TRBD1 (5 bases). This CDR3 has 13 residues. In germline, CDR1 is MGHDK, CDR2 SYGVNS. V was clipped by 3 bases and J by 6 bases, with 11 bases between them. DNA of the CDR3: TGTGCCAGCAGTGAGGGGCCGCAGAATGGCTACACCTTC. Its translation: CASSEGPQNGYTF.

The chain couples TRBV27 to TRBJ1-1; possibly TRBD1 for D (5 bases). The V end lost 5 bases, the J end lost 1 base, and 17 bases lay between the germline ends. Germline V lookup: CDR1 MNHEY, CDR2 SMNVEV (reference sequence). This CDR3 has 16 amino acids. The CDR3 region has the DNA TGTGCCAGCAGTATCATCGGAGTGGGGCCGAACACTGAAGCTTTCTTT. As protein: CASSIIGVGPNTEAFF.

The genes are TRBV11-3 and TRBJ2-1, with 7 bases that match TRBD1. The CDR3 runs 13 residues. Germline assignment: CDR1 SGHNT and CDR2 YENEEA. The V and J ends lost 8 bases and 6 bases, in that order; junction bases with no gene match: 7. The chain's CDR3 is CASSTGLFNEQFF. CDR3 nucleotide sequence: TGTGCCAGCTCGACAGGGTTGTTCAATGAGCAGTTCTTC.

The rearrangement joins TRBV14 to TRBJ2-7; D might be TRBD1 or TRBD2, each matching 6 bases. The V and J ends lost 1 base and 2 bases respectively, with 27 bases between them. Germline assignment: CDR1 SGHDN and CDR2 FVKESK. The length of the CDR3 is 20 residues. CDR3 sequence: CASSQAGRKFVGGTTYEQYF. The CDR3 DNA reads as TGTGCCAGCAGCCAAGCTGGGAGGAAGTTTGTAGGGGGAACAACCTACGAGCAGTACTTC.

Only a few counts were recorded for this clone. The rearrangement links TRBV6-6 to TRBJ1-1; the D gene is possibly TRBD1 (6 bases). This CDR3 is 14 amino acids long. V gave up 2 bases and J gave up 1 base, with 8 bases separating them. Per germline, CDR1 MNHNY and CDR2 SVGAGI (reference sequence). The CDR3 sequence: CASSYGGANTEAFF. In DNA, the CDR3 is TGTGCCAGCAGTTACGGGGGCGCGAACACTGAAGCTTTCTTT.

The CDR3 DNA sequence: TGTGCCACCAGCAGAGATCGGGAGGGACCAGATACGCAGTATTTT. It encodes CATSRDREGPDTQYF. This chain joins TRBV15 and TRBJ2-3; 8 bases are shared with TRBD2. V was pared by 0 bases and J by 4 bases, with 3 bases of the junction left unmatched. Germline V CDR1 and CDR2: LNHNV, YYDKDF (reference sequence). The CDR3 has 15 residues.

This chain links TRBV16 with TRBJ1-4, with D unresolved. Trimming stripped 2 bases from V and 8 bases from J, with 15 bases between. The CDR3 is made up of 15 amino acids. Germline CDR1 KGHSY, CDR2 FQNENV. The CDR3 nucleotides are TGTGCCAGCAGCCAAGCGCGAGGGATTCTAGAAAAACTGTTTTTT. Amino acid sequence: CASSQARGILEKLFF.

The chain is built from TRBV29-1 and TRBJ2-1; TRBD2 might be the D (5 bases). V shed 5 bases and J shed 1 base, with 9 bases lying between them. Germline V gene sequence: CDR1 SQVTM, CDR2 ANQGSEA. This CDR3 is 13 amino acids long. In DNA, the CDR3 is TGCAGCGTTAACGGGATTTCCTACAATGAGCAGTTCTTC. Protein: CSVNGISYNEQFF.

The chain couples TRBV10-3 to TRBJ2-3; D not certain. V lost 1 base, J lost 2 bases, and 7 bases lay in between. CDR1 and CDR2 (germline): ENHRY, SYGVKD. This CDR3 spans 14 amino acids. In DNA, the CDR3 is TGTGCCATCAGTGAGTGGTGGGCCACAGATACGCAGTATTTT. Protein product: CAISEWWATDTQYF.

The chain employs TRBV25-1 and TRBJ1-6; perhaps TRBD1 as D (6 bases). This CDR3 spans 13 amino acids. CDR1 is MGHDK, CDR2 SYGVNS, per germline. V gave up 4 bases and J gave up 7 bases, with 8 bases separating them. CDR3 loop: CASSGTGNSPLHF. CDR3 coding DNA: TGTGCCAGCAGTGGAACAGGGAATTCACCCCTCCACTTT.

The chain couples TRBV4-1 to TRBJ2-5; D tentatively fits TRBD1 or TRBD2 (7 bases each). Germline V lookup: CDR1 MGHRA, CDR2 YSYEKL. V lost 6 bases to trimming and J lost 3 bases, with 17 bases between them. This CDR3 contains 15 residues. CDR3 bases: TGCGCCAGCAGACACCGGCCAGGGGGGGAAGAGACCCAGTACTTC. This codes for CASRHRPGGEETQYF.

This clone was detected once. CDR3 nucleotide sequence: TGTGCCAGCAGCTTCAGCAGGAGCTACTCCTACAATGAGCAGTTCTTC. Encoded protein: CASSFSRSYSYNEQFF. V usage is TRBV9 and J usage is TRBJ2-1; no clear D. This CDR3 contains 16 residues. The germline V gene has CDR1 SGDLS and CDR2 YYNGEE. V lost 4 bases and J lost 0, with 14 bases in between. Combining the CDR3 with reference TRBV9 and TRBJ2-1 gives the whole variable domain DSGVTQTPKHLITATGQRVTLRCSPRSGDLSVYWYQQSLDQGLQFLIQYYNGEERAKGNILERFSAQQFPDLHSELNLSSLELGDSALYFCASSFSRSYSYNEQFFGPGTRLTVL.

This clone appeared a single time. The chain carries TRBV9 and TRBJ1-3; D uncertain. Trimming stripped 0 bases from V and 4 bases from J, with 17 bases between. CDR3 size: 17 residues. Per germline, CDR1 SGDLS and CDR2 YYNGEE. CDR3 amino acids: CASSVAVGTSRGNTIYF. The CDR3 nucleotides are TGTGCCAGCAGCGTAGCAGTGGGTACCTCTCGGGGAAACACCATATATTTT. Combining the CDR3 with reference TRBV9 and TRBJ1-3 gives the whole variable domain DSGVTQTPKHLITATGQRVTLRCSPRSGDLSVYWYQQSLDQGLQFLIQYYNGEERAKGNILERFSAQQFPDLHSELNLSSLELGDSALYFCASSVAVGTSRGNTIYFGEGSWLTVV.

Written as DNA, the CDR3 is TGTGCCAGCAGTTCCCCCGGGATGCGTGAAAAACTGTTTTTT. Amino acid sequence: CASSSPGMREKLFF. This chain joins TRBV6-5 and TRBJ1-4; D is unclear. CDR3 length equals 14 residues. Germline CDR1 and CDR2: MNHEY and SVGAGI. Trimming took 4 bases from V and 7 from J, leaving 13 bases between them.

V usage is TRBV9 and J usage is TRBJ1-2, with 8 bases identical to TRBD1. The germline CDR1 and CDR2 sequences are SGDLS and YYNGEE. V lost 0 bases, J lost 7 bases, and 14 bases stayed unmatched. The length of the CDR3 is 17 residues. The CDR3 protein is CASSVVGDRGPEGGYTF. CDR3 in DNA: TGTGCCAGCAGCGTAGTGGGTGACAGGGGCCCGGAGGGTGGCTACACCTTC.

The chain couples TRBV30 to TRBJ1-5; 7 bases are shared with TRBD1. V shed 2 bases and J 5 bases; nucleotides not matched to a gene: 6. Germline CDR1 is GTSNPN and CDR2 is SVGIG (reference sequence). The CDR3 consists of 14 residues. The DNA for the CDR3 is TGTGCCTGGAGTTGGGGGACAGCGGATCAGCCCCAGCATTTT. Protein: CAWSWGTADQPQHF.